Shown below are 32 T cell receptor beta chains from a single sample sequenced in a study of OX40 agonist ivuxolimab in advanced cancers. The protocol was immunoSEQ multiplex PCR, while the TCRdb copy is restricted to in-frame clones and leaves out a portion. The repertoire holds about 70,000 clones, 82% seen once, with 5% in the top ten. The material was CD4+ or CD8+ T cells sorted from blood, obtained in a trial of the OX40 agonist ivuxolimab. The receptors shown here come from an adult with an advanced solid tumor such as melanoma, head and neck, liver or kidney cancer.

This clone was detected only once. The chain recombines TRBV10-3 with TRBJ2-1; maybe TRBD1 (6 bases). Trimming pared 5 bases from V and 3 bases from J, leaving 11 bases between. The germline gives CDR1 ENHRY, CDR2 SYGVKD. CDR3 length equals 14 residues. CDR3 sequence: CAISKQGSYNEQFF. CDR3 nucleotides: TGTGCCATCAGTAAACAGGGAAGCTACAATGAGCAGTTCTTC.

This clone has just a few counts. The gene calls are TRBV15 and TRBJ1-5; D ambiguous. Trimming stripped 0 bases from V and 4 bases from J, with 10 bases between. The CDR3 runs to 15 residues. CDR1 LNHNV and CDR2 YYDKDF come from the germline V gene (reference sequence). In DNA, the CDR3 is TGTGCCACCAGCAGAGATCCCGGCGGGAATCAGCCCCAGCATTTT. Its translation: CATSRDPGGNQPQHF.

The chain combines TRBV29-1 with TRBJ2-7; a weak D match, TRBD1 (5 bases). Germline-derived CDR1 and CDR2 are SQVTM and ANQGSEA. Trimming removed 4 bases from V and 5 bases from J, with 12 bases in between. The CDR3 loop spans 12 amino acids. DNA for the CDR3: TGCAGCGTTGCCCATCAGGGAAACGAGCAGTACTTC. As protein: CSVAHQGNEQYF.

The chain links TRBV28 to TRBJ1-5, with D possibly being TRBD1 (6 bases). V lost 1 base, J lost 2 bases, and 12 bases lay in between. The CDR3 has 16 amino acids. CDR1 and CDR2 (germline): MDHEN, SYDVKM. DNA for the CDR3: TGTGCCAGCAGTTTATCCCGACAGGATGGCAATCAGCCCCAGCATTTT. Translation: CASSLSRQDGNQPQHF.

The J gene is TRBJ2-3, the V gene TRBV7-2, with D uncertain. The V gene's germline CDR1 is SGHTA and CDR2 FQGNSA. This CDR3 has 11 residues. V was clipped by 3 bases and J by 11 bases, with 9 bases between them. The CDR3 DNA follows: TGTGCCAGCAGCTTCAGCATACGGCAGTATTTT. Its translation is CASSFSIRQYF. Looking up the rest from reference TRBV7-2 and TRBJ2-3 gives the full variable domain: GAGVSQSPSNKVTEKGKDVELRCDPISGHTALYWYRQSLGQGLEFLIYFQGNSAPDKSGLPSDRFSAERTGGSVSTLTIQRTQQEDSAVYLCASSFSIRQYFGPGTRLTVL.

This clone is a singleton in its sample. The CDR3 region is CASSFRRDTQYF. For the CDR3, the DNA is TGTGCCAGCAGTTTTAGAAGGGATACGCAGTATTTT. The chain carries TRBV28 and TRBJ2-3; D gene uncertain. The germline CDR1 and CDR2 sequences are MDHEN and SYDVKM. The CDR3 totals 12 residues. The V and J ends lost 3 bases and 6 bases respectively, with 7 bases between them.

The gene calls are TRBV9 and TRBJ2-1; unclear D gene. V lost 0 bases, J lost 0 bases, and 7 bases lay in between. This CDR3 comprises 15 residues. Germline V gene sequence: CDR1 SGDLS, CDR2 YYNGEE. The DNA for the CDR3 is TGTGCCAGCAGCGTAGAGGCGAGCTCCTACAATGAGCAGTTCTTC. This codes for CASSVEASSYNEQFF.

V is TRBV29-1 and J is TRBJ2-1; 8 positions agree with TRBD1. Trimming took 5 bases from V and 10 from J; bases not matched to a gene: 7. This CDR3 has 12 amino acids. The germline gives CDR1 SQVTM, CDR2 ANQGSEA. CDR3 residues: CSVPQGAGEQFF. In DNA form, the CDR3 reads TGCAGCGTTCCGCAGGGGGCTGGCGAGCAGTTCTTC.

J is TRBJ2-7 and V is TRBV6-1; TRBD2 agrees at 8 bases. The CDR3 runs to 14 residues. The germline V gene encodes CDR1 MNHNS and CDR2 SASEGT. V shed 1 base, J shed 2 bases, and the junction held 1 base outside the gene matches. CDR3 protein: CASSEGRGAYEQYF. The CDR3 bases are TGTGCCAGCAGTGAAGGGCGGGGGGCCTACGAGCAGTACTTC.

V is TRBV13 and J is TRBJ1-3; the D is unclear. Germline assignment: CDR1 PRHDT and CDR2 FYEKMQ (reference sequence). Trimming removed 6 bases at V and 0 bases at J, with 9 bases between. This CDR3 contains 14 residues. In DNA form, the CDR3 reads TGTGCCAGCAGTGGGTTCACCTCTGGAAACACCATATATTTT. Protein sequence: CASSGFTSGNTIYF.

The V and J genes are TRBV5-1 and TRBJ2-7; 14 bases match TRBD2. The CDR3 sequence is 18 residues long. From germline, CDR1 is SGHRS and CDR2 YFSETQ. The V and J ends lost 0 bases and 0 bases, in that order; junction bases with no gene match: 5. CDR3 protein: CASSLAGLAGGLSYEQYF. DNA of the CDR3: TGCGCCAGCAGCTTGGCAGGACTAGCGGGAGGACTCTCCTACGAGCAGTACTTC.

The V gene is TRBV19, the J gene TRBJ2-1, with TRBD1 identical over 8 bases. The CDR3 extends over 14 amino acids. The V gene end was trimmed by 5 bases and the J gene end by 9 bases; junction bases not matched to a gene: 9. Germline V gene sequence: CDR1 LNHDA, CDR2 SQIVND (reference sequence). The DNA of the CDR3 is TGTGCCAGTAGTTCCAGACAGCAGGGGGCTGAGCAGTTCTTC. The encoded protein is CASSSRQQGAEQFF.

V usage is TRBV7-3 and J usage is TRBJ2-1; possibly TRBD2 for D (6 bases). This CDR3 region has 16 residues. V was trimmed by 5 bases and J by 0 bases, leaving 14 bases between them. The germline gives CDR1 SGHTA, CDR2 FQGTGA. The CDR3: CASSPGTGSSYNEQFF. DNA for the CDR3: TGTGCCAGCAGCCCTGGGACTGGGAGCTCCTACAATGAGCAGTTCTTC.

V gene TRBV27 combines with J gene TRBJ2-5; 8 bases agree with TRBD2. CDR3 size: 14 residues. V trimming: 6 bases; J trimming: 2 bases; junction bases outside the gene matches: 5. CDR1 MNHEY and CDR2 SMNVEV come from the germline V gene (reference sequence). CDR3 DNA sequence: TGTGCCAGCAGCCTTAAGCGGGGGCAAGAGACCCAGTACTTC. Protein: CASSLKRGQETQYF.

This chain links TRBV5-6 with TRBJ1-5; D is uncertain. Trimming left V 2 bases short and J 7 bases short, with 4 bases between. CDR3 length equals 11 residues. Germline V lookup: CDR1 SGHDT, CDR2 YYEEEE. In DNA form, the CDR3 reads TGTGCCAGCAGCTTCATACAGCCCCAGCATTTT. As protein: CASSFIQPQHF.

The chain couples TRBV13 to TRBJ2-7; no definite D call. The length of the CDR3 is 14 residues. Germline loops: CDR1 PRHDT, CDR2 FYEKMQ (reference sequence). Between the trimmed V and J ends, which lost 5 bases and 2 bases, there was a span of 13 bases. The CDR3 loop reads CASSRLSDPYEQYF. CDR3 coding DNA: TGTGCCAGCAGCCGCTTAAGCGATCCCTACGAGCAGTACTTC.

This clone was detected only once. The gene calls are TRBV18 and TRBJ2-5; D gene uncertain. Trimming cost V 6 bases and J 4 bases, with 15 bases left between them. The CDR3 has 14 amino acids. CDR1 is KGHSH and CDR2 is LQKENI in the germline V gene. The CDR3 protein is CASSYSLGLETQYF. The DNA of the CDR3 is TGTGCCAGCTCCTACTCCTTGGGCTTAGAGACCCAGTACTTC.

The chain has TRBV6-4 and TRBJ2-3; D perhaps matches TRBD1 (5 bases). CDR3 length equals 15 residues. The V gene's germline CDR1 is MRHNA and CDR2 SNTAGT. V shed 0 bases and J shed 5 bases, with 12 bases lying between them. CDR3 sequence reads: CASSDSIGVGDTQYF. The CDR3 DNA reads as TGTGCCAGCAGTGACTCGATAGGGGTAGGAGATACGCAGTATTTT.

This chain joins TRBV4-1 and TRBJ2-2; D remains unclear. V lost 1 base, J lost 2 bases, and 5 bases lay in between. The CDR3 covers 14 residues. From germline, CDR1 is MGHRA and CDR2 YSYEKL. For the CDR3, the DNA is TGCGCCAGCAGCCAAGTCGGTAACACCGGGGAGCTGTTTTTT. It specifies CASSQVGNTGELFF.

The chain employs TRBV28 and TRBJ1-2; D is unclear. The germline V and J ends were trimmed by 1 base and 7 bases, with 16 bases remaining between them. Per the germline V gene, CDR1 is MDHEN and CDR2 is SYDVKM. This CDR3 has 15 residues. CDR3 sequence (DNA): TGTGCCAGCAGTTTATTTATCGGGGTCCGGGGTGGCTACACCTTC. It encodes CASSLFIGVRGGYTF.

The chain uses TRBV7-2 and TRBJ2-3, with D perhaps matching TRBD2 (5 bases). The germline V and J ends were trimmed by 1 base and 6 bases, with 17 bases remaining between them. The CDR3 loop spans 16 amino acids. Germline V gives CDR1 SGHTA, CDR2 FQGNSA. This chain's CDR3 is CASSLVAGAVVDTQYF. The CDR3 region has the DNA TGTGCCAGCAGCTTAGTTGCGGGTGCGGTTGTGGATACGCAGTATTTT.

The chain uses TRBV2 and TRBJ1-4; 11 positions match TRBD1. Germline trimming cut 3 bases from V and 8 bases from J; bases unmatched to any gene: 14. The CDR3 is 18 residues long. Germline values: CDR1 SNHLY, CDR2 FYNNEI. CDR3 DNA sequence: TGTGCCAGCAGTGATGCTGCGGGCTCCGGGACAGGGGGAGAAAAACTGTTTTTT. As protein: CASSDAAGSGTGGEKLFF.

V gene TRBV5-5 combines with J gene TRBJ2-7; maybe TRBD1 (5 bases). V was pared by 4 bases and J by 6 bases, with 14 bases between. The CDR3 covers 13 residues. Germline CDR1 is SGHKS and CDR2 is YYEKEE (reference sequence). CDR3 loop: CASSNWTPFEQYF. The DNA for the CDR3 is TGTGCCAGCAGCAACTGGACACCCTTCGAGCAGTACTTC.

The chain combines TRBV7-2 with TRBJ2-2; 9 bases align to TRBD2. Per the germline V gene, CDR1 is SGHTA and CDR2 is FQGNSA. The CDR3 consists of 16 residues. The V segment lost 2 bases and the J segment 5 bases; nucleotides outside the gene matches: 6. CDR3 sequence: CASSLLSGGRTGELFF. The CDR3 nucleotides are TGTGCCAGCAGCTTACTTAGCGGGGGTCGGACCGGGGAGCTGTTTTTT. Full variable domain (missing parts from reference TRBV7-2 and TRBJ2-2): GAGVSQSPSNKVTEKGKDVELRCDPISGHTALYWYRQSLGQGLEFLIYFQGNSAPDKSGLPSDRFSAERTGGSVSTLTIQRTQQEDSAVYLCASSLLSGGRTGELFFGEGSRLTVL.

The rearrangement uses TRBV27 and TRBJ1-1; D perhaps matches TRBD1 (5 bases). Germline lookup yields CDR1 MNHEY and CDR2 SMNVEV (reference sequence). The V gene lost 6 bases and the J gene lost 5 bases, with 16 bases spanning the gap. This CDR3 spans 14 amino acids. CDR3 protein: CASRAGQGGTEAFF. The CDR3 region has the DNA TGTGCCAGCAGGGCCGGACAAGGAGGGACTGAAGCTTTCTTT.

This chain joins TRBV7-8 and TRBJ2-2, with D possibly TRBD1 on 5 matching bases. The CDR3 consists of 14 residues. V dropped 5 bases and J dropped 2 bases, with 9 bases sitting between them. Germline V lookup: CDR1 SGHVS, CDR2 FQNEAQ. CDR3 nucleotide sequence: TGTGCCAGCAGCCGACAGACCAACACCGGGGAGCTGTTTTTT. This gives the protein CASSRQTNTGELFF. Supplemented by reference TRBV7-8 and TRBJ2-2, the full variable domain reads GAGVSQSPRYKVAKRGQDVALRCDPISGHVSLFWYQQALGQGPEFLTYFQNEAQLDKSGLPSDRFFAERPEGSVSTLKIQRTQQEDSAVYLCASSRQTNTGELFFGEGSRLTVL.

The sample holds many counts of this clone. This chain joins TRBV7-8 and TRBJ1-1; no reliable D call. Trimming took 2 bases from V and 0 from J, leaving 7 bases between them. Germline CDR1 is SGHVS and CDR2 is FQNEAQ. The CDR3 totals 14 residues. Written as DNA, the CDR3 is TGTGCCAGCAGCTTAAATGGATTGAACACTGAAGCTTTCTTT. Amino acid sequence: CASSLNGLNTEAFF.

This clone was seen ten or more times. The chain is built from TRBV28 and TRBJ2-7, with 9 bases identical to TRBD2. After removal of 5 bases from V and 4 bases from J, the junction contained 9 bases not matched to a gene. This CDR3 has 15 residues. Germline CDR1 is MDHEN and CDR2 is SYDVKM. The CDR3 protein is CASSRLAGGRYEQYF. Written as DNA, the CDR3 is TGTGCCAGCAGTCGGCTGGCGGGAGGGCGGTACGAGCAGTACTTC.

This chain uses TRBV5-1 with TRBJ1-1; TRBD1 is a possible D gene (5 bases). CDR1 SGHRS and CDR2 YFSETQ come from the germline V gene. V lost 2 bases to trimming and J lost 2 bases, with 10 bases between them. This CDR3 contains 14 residues. This CDR3 reads CASSFDSFNTEAFF. The CDR3 DNA sequence: TGCGCCAGCAGCTTCGACAGCTTTAACACTGAAGCTTTCTTT.

V and J are TRBV28 and TRBJ1-3; 8 positions agree with TRBD1. After removal of 2 bases from V and 3 bases from J, the junction contained 6 bases not matched to a gene. The CDR3 extends over 16 amino acids. Germline loops: CDR1 MDHEN, CDR2 SYDVKM. The CDR3, as DNA: TGTGCCAGCAGTTTACCCCAGGGGGCAGGTGGAAACACCATATATTTT. It encodes CASSLPQGAGGNTIYF.

This chain connects TRBV7-2 to TRBJ1-1, with TRBD1 as a possible D gene (6 bases). This CDR3 has 12 residues. The germline V and J ends were trimmed by 8 bases and 4 bases, with 11 bases remaining between them. In germline, CDR1 is SGHTA, CDR2 FQGNSA. In nucleotides, the CDR3 is TGTGCCAGCGGGAGGGGGGGCACTGAAGCTTTCTTT. The encoded protein is CASGRGGTEAFF.

This clone was found once. The chain recombines TRBV6-5 with TRBJ2-6, with D hard to call. The CDR3 has 15 amino acids. CDR1 is MNHEY, CDR2 SVGAGI, per germline. Trimming removed 6 bases from V and 2 bases from J, with 11 bases in between. The CDR3 sequence: CASSQVYAGANVLTF. The CDR3 nucleotides are TGTGCCAGCAGCCAGGTGTACGCTGGGGCCAACGTCCTGACTTTC.